These 14 T cell receptor beta chains share one sample of origin, sequenced in a study of circulating CD8 cells and anti-PD-1 response in melanoma. Live CD3+CD8+TCRalphabeta+ cells were sorted into four subsets by PD-1 and/or TIGIT. TCR libraries were prepared from 15 ng of total RNA with the QIAseq Immune Repertoire TCR panel. From the reads, TCRdb called clonotypes with MiXCR, one entry per CDR3 protein. Of fewer than 550 distinct CDR3 sequences listed, about 10% are singletons. Sequences were derived from CD8+ T cells from PBMCs, sampled at baseline or after one month of anti-PD-1 therapy (not recorded which). Every receptor here comes from a human donor with melanoma.

The chain has TRBV28 and TRBJ2-7; D is perhaps TRBD1 (6 bases). The CDR3 runs to 14 residues. Trimming removed 5 bases at V and 3 bases at J, with 14 bases between. Looked up from germline, CDR1 is MDHEN and CDR2 is SYDVKM. The CDR3 DNA reads TGTGCCAGCAGTCTCAGGGGAAATAACTACGAGCAGTACTTC. Amino acids: CASSLRGNNYEQYF.

By frequency in the sample, this clonotype is large. The CDR3 is CASSAGYTEAFF. The CDR3 bases are TGTGCCAGCAGCGCGGGTTACACTGAAGCTTTCTTT. The chain couples TRBV5-4 to TRBJ1-1; D is unresolved. The germline CDR1 and CDR2 sequences are SGHNT and YYREEE (reference sequence). The CDR3 extends over 12 amino acids. V was pared by 4 bases and J by 3 bases, with 7 bases between.

By proportion, this clonotype is large (0.1 to 1%). The rearrangement uses TRBV29-1 and TRBJ1-5, with TRBD1 as a possible D gene (5 bases). Trimming shortened V by 8 bases and J by 7 bases, and 15 bases separated the two germline ends. The CDR3 extends over 12 amino acids. CDR1 SQVTM and CDR2 ANQGSEA come from the germline V gene. The DNA for the CDR3 is TGCAGCACGGGGGAGGGAAGACAGCCCCAGCATTTT. Encoded protein: CSTGEGRQPQHF.

This clonotype qualifies as medium-sized. The chain joins TRBV12-3 or TRBV12-4 to TRBJ2-1; D perhaps matches TRBD2 (6 bases). V was clipped by 6 bases and J by 0 bases, with 18 bases between them. This CDR3 contains 17 residues. CDR3 sequence (DNA): TGTGCCAGCAGCCGGGAGATAGCGGACTCCTCCTACAATGAGCAGTTCTTC. Amino acids: CASSREIADSSYNEQFF.

On this clonotype itself: The conserved phenylalanine or tryptophan normally closing the CDR3 is absent here, so this likely arose from a read error. It is unclear where the CDR3 begins or ends on the DNA, so no DNA is shown, and the CDR3 is as TCRdb lists it. The chain is built from TRBV6-1 and TRBJ2-7; the table names TRBD2, a call not compared with the DNA. The CDR3 has 13 amino acids, counting both end residues. Germline CDR1 and CDR2: MNHNS and SASEGT. Here the CDR3 reads CASSEEGGLAPHL.

This clonotype is classed as large. This chain connects TRBV29-1 to TRBJ2-1, with D tentatively TRBD2 (6 bases). CDR1 SQVTM and CDR2 ANQGSEA come from the germline V gene. The CDR3 has 14 residues. V was clipped by 4 bases and J by 1 base, with 11 bases between them. The CDR3 DNA is TGCAGCGTTGTCGGGGGTACGTCCTACAATGAGCAGTTCTTC. As protein: CSVVGGTSYNEQFF.

This clonotype is large by share. The genes are TRBV20-1 and TRBJ2-7; 8 bases map to TRBD1. There are 15 residues in the CDR3. CDR1 and CDR2 (germline): DFQATT, SNEGSKA (reference sequence). After removal of 6 bases from V and 5 bases from J, the junction contained 15 bases not matched to a gene. The chain's CDR3 is CSAIDRGPGSNEQYF. The CDR3 region has the DNA TGCAGTGCCATAGACAGGGGCCCTGGTTCGAACGAGCAGTACTTC.

By share of the sample, this clonotype is medium-sized. The CDR3 carries no conserved terminal phenylalanine or tryptophan, so it likely arises from a read error. This CDR3 reads CSVTSGRGTGELFL. As DNA, the CDR3 is TGCAGCGTCACTAGCGGGAGGGGCACCGGGGAGCTGTTTCTT. The rearrangement joins TRBV29-1 to TRBJ2-2; TRBD2 aligns across 13 bases. The CDR3 has 14 amino acids. The germline V gene has CDR1 SQVTM and CDR2 ANQGSEA. Germline trimming cut 6 bases from V and 4 bases from J; bases unmatched to any gene: 2.

This clonotype was observed a single time. The chain recombines TRBV28 with TRBJ2-7, with 9 positions matching TRBD2. Trimming removed 4 bases from V and 6 bases from J; junction bases left unmatched: 13. The CDR3 sequence is 16 residues long. CDR1 and CDR2 from the germline V gene are MDHEN and SYDVKM. CDR3 DNA sequence: TGTGCCAGCAGTTCGCGGTACGGCGGGAGGGCCTCCGAGCAGTACTTC. Encoded protein: CASSSRYGGRASEQYF.

For this clonotype: This may arise from a read error, as a much more abundant clone is one base away. The gene calls are TRBV28 and TRBJ1-1, with 9 bases matching TRBD1. This CDR3 region has 13 residues. CDR1 MDHEN and CDR2 SYDVKM come from the germline V gene. DNA of the CDR3: TGTGCCATCTACAGGGGGCGGAACACTGAAGCTCTCTTT. Residues: CAIYRGRNTEALF.

Judged by abundance, this clonotype is medium-sized. The J gene is TRBJ2-1, the V gene TRBV19; D is unresolved. CDR1 and CDR2 (germline): LNHDA, SQIVND (reference sequence). There are 14 residues in the CDR3. With 5 bases removed from V and 2 bases from J, the gap between germline ends came to 10 bases. The CDR3 sequence is CASSPQYAYNEQFF. In nucleotides, the CDR3 is TGTGCCAGTAGTCCCCAGTATGCCTACAATGAGCAGTTCTTC. Full variable domain (missing parts from reference TRBV19 and TRBJ2-1): DGGITQSPKYLFRKEGQNVTLSCEQNLNHDAMYWYRQDPGQGLRLIYYSQIVNDFQKGDIAEGYSVSREKKESFPLTVTSAQKNPTAFYLCASSPQYAYNEQFFGPGTRLTVL.

By proportion, this clonotype is medium-sized. CDR3 coding DNA: TGCGCCAGCAGCTTGGCAAGGGAGTCCTACGAGCAGTACTTC. Translating it yields CASSLARESYEQYF. This chain uses TRBV5-1 with TRBJ2-7; D perhaps matches TRBD2 (5 bases). V was clipped by 0 bases and J by 1 base, with 8 bases between them. Germline values: CDR1 SGHRS, CDR2 YFSETQ. The CDR3 length is 14 residues.

By share, this clonotype ranks as large. This chain uses TRBV27 with TRBJ2-7; 7 bases align to TRBD2. V shed 4 bases, J shed 5 bases, and the junction held 8 bases outside the gene matches. The germline gives CDR1 MNHEY, CDR2 SMNVEV (reference sequence). CDR3 size: 14 residues. CDR3 region: CASSSTLSGNEQYF. In nucleotides, the CDR3 is TGTGCCAGCAGTTCAACCCTCAGCGGGAACGAGCAGTACTTC.

This clonotype rates as large. This chain uses TRBV7-3 with TRBJ2-2; D is uncertain. This CDR3 is built from 15 residues. Trimming removed 1 base at V and 1 base at J, with 7 bases between. Germline-derived CDR1 and CDR2 are SGHTA and FQGTGA. The CDR3 loop reads CASSLNPMNTGELFF. The DNA of the CDR3 is TGTGCCAGCAGCTTAAATCCCATGAACACCGGGGAGCTGTTTTTT.